Below, 20 T cell receptor beta chains from the same sample are listed, as sequenced in a study of T cell responses to AZD1222 COVID-19 vaccine (dated by TCRdb to the early 2020s). The sample's time point label, decoded: baseline before first vaccination. To prepare the library, the immunoSEQ multiplex PCR assay was applied. In TCRdb, the immuneACCESS table is reduced to in-frame sequences with V and J assigned. These tables do not hold every clone; where another copy was compared, an unresolved V gene accounts for under half, and the others remain unexplained. Present in this sample are roughly 150,000 clones, roughly 91% of which were seen just once. Over 7.5% of the sample is in the top ten clones. The material sequenced was peripheral blood, taken on day 0 of AZD1222 vaccination. These receptors were collected from an adult in good health.

The chain couples TRBV9 to TRBJ2-5; 12 nucleotides agree with TRBD2. Germline V gene data show CDR1 as SGDLS and CDR2 as YYNGEE. The trim removed 0 bases at V and 5 bases at J, leaving 14 bases unmatched. There are 19 residues in the CDR3. The CDR3 here is CASSVGVSSASGGVETQYF. CDR3 nucleotide sequence: TGTGCCAGCAGCGTAGGTGTTTCGTCTGCTAGCGGGGGGGTTGAGACCCAGTACTTC.

The V gene is TRBV2, the J gene TRBJ1-5; no clear D gene. V was shortened by 6 bases and J by 0 bases, with 9 bases between the two germline ends. Per the germline V gene, CDR1 is SNHLY and CDR2 is FYNNEI. The CDR3 is made up of 14 amino acids. In DNA, the CDR3 is TGTGCCAGCAGGACCGAAAGTAGCAATCAGCCCCAGCATTTT. This gives the protein CASRTESSNQPQHF.

The rearrangement joins TRBV10-3 to TRBJ1-3; a weak D match, TRBD1 (5 bases). Trimming removed 11 bases at V and 0 bases at J, with 20 bases between. The V gene's germline CDR1 is ENHRY and CDR2 SYGVKD. The CDR3 totals 16 residues. In DNA form, the CDR3 reads TGTGCCGCGCGCCCCGGGGCCCGAAACTCTGGAAACACCATATATTTT. Translated: CAARPGARNSGNTIYF.

V gene TRBV28 combines with J gene TRBJ1-2; TRBD1 might be the D (5 bases). V was trimmed by 5 bases and J by 13 bases, leaving 14 bases between them. In germline, CDR1 is MDHEN, CDR2 SYDVKM. The CDR3 is 11 residues long. This chain's CDR3 is CASSTPGPPTF. The CDR3 region has the DNA TGTGCCAGCAGTACTCCGGGACCTCCCACCTTC.

The gene calls are TRBV6-1 and TRBJ2-1; D might be TRBD1 or TRBD2, each matching 5 bases. The CDR3 totals 20 residues. In germline, CDR1 is MNHNS, CDR2 SASEGT. Trimming stripped 2 bases from V and 0 bases from J, with 23 bases between. The CDR3 bases are TGTGCCAGCAGTGAATGGGAAGCGACAGACCGGGATGGCTCCTACAATGAGCAGTTCTTC. Translation gives CASSEWEATDRDGSYNEQFF.

V is TRBV23-1 and J is TRBJ1-2; a weak D match, TRBD1 (6 bases). TRBV23-1 is treated as an ORF (open reading frame) with a function not yet certain. V was pared by 3 bases and J by 3 bases, with 20 bases between. This CDR3 has 17 residues. The CDR3 reads CASSHFPRQAEDYGYTF. CDR3 coding DNA: TGCGCCAGCAGTCATTTCCCCCGACAGGCGGAGGACTATGGCTACACCTTC.

CDR3 in DNA: TGTGCCTGGAGTGCCGCGGACAGGGGTAGTTCACCCCTCCACTTT. Amino acids: CAWSAADRGSSPLHF. The chain has TRBV30 and TRBJ1-6; 9 bases line up with TRBD1. CDR3 length: 15 amino acids. V gave up 1 base and J gave up 9 bases; unmatched junction bases: 7. Per the germline V gene, CDR1 is GTSNPN and CDR2 is SVGIG (reference sequence).

The chain employs TRBV9 and TRBJ2-5; tentatively, D is TRBD1 (7 bases). CDR1 and CDR2 from the germline V gene are SGDLS and YYNGEE. This CDR3 region has 14 residues. Trimming pared 4 bases from V and 3 bases from J, leaving 13 bases between. DNA for the CDR3: TGTGCCAGCAGCCAGGGGGGCTTGAAAGAGACCCAGTACTTC. Its translation is CASSQGGLKETQYF.

This chain connects TRBV7-2 to TRBJ1-3; 7 bases align to TRBD1. The V and J ends lost 5 bases and 2 bases, in that order; junction bases with no gene match: 9. The germline gives CDR1 SGHTA, CDR2 FQGNSA. There are 16 residues in the CDR3. CDR3 in DNA: TGTGCCAGCAGCCCGCGACAGGGCGCGCCTGGAAACACCATATATTTT. Encoded protein: CASSPRQGAPGNTIYF.

The V and J genes are TRBV7-9 and TRBJ2-1; tentative D call: TRBD1 (6 bases). Germline V gene data show CDR1 as SEHNR and CDR2 as FQNEAQ (reference sequence). This CDR3 spans 16 amino acids. With 4 bases removed from V and 0 bases from J, the gap between germline ends came to 13 bases. CDR3 sequence reads: CASSSLGGSSYNEQFF. The CDR3 nucleotides are TGTGCCAGCAGCTCCTTAGGGGGTAGCTCCTACAATGAGCAGTTCTTC. The whole variable domain, remainder taken from reference TRBV7-9 and TRBJ2-1, is DTGVSQNPRHKITKRGQNVTFRCDPISEHNRLYWYRQTLGQGPEFLTYFQNEAQLEKSRLLSDRFSAERPKGSFSTLEIQRTEQGDSAMYLCASSSLGGSSYNEQFFGPGTRLTVL.

In this sample, this clone turned up once. The chain carries TRBV9 and TRBJ2-3; 7 bases match TRBD2. CDR1 and CDR2 (germline): SGDLS, YYNGEE. After removal of 4 bases from V and 5 bases from J, the junction contained 7 bases not matched to a gene. This CDR3 region has 14 residues. The CDR3: CASSYDGGIDTQYF. The CDR3 nucleotides read TGTGCCAGCAGCTACGACGGGGGGATAGATACGCAGTATTTT. Full variable domain (remainder filled in from reference TRBV9 and TRBJ2-3): DSGVTQTPKHLITATGQRVTLRCSPRSGDLSVYWYQQSLDQGLQFLIQYYNGEERAKGNILERFSAQQFPDLHSELNLSSLELGDSALYFCASSYDGGIDTQYFGPGTRLTVL.

The genes are TRBV6-5 and TRBJ2-2; no clear D gene. Germline V lookup: CDR1 MNHEY, CDR2 SVGAGI. This CDR3 comprises 16 residues. V was cut by 0 bases and J by 6 bases, with 14 bases left in between. The CDR3 DNA reads TGTGCCAGCAGTTACTCTTCGGGCGGCGGCCCCGGGGAGCTGTTTTTT. Amino acids: CASSYSSGGGPGELFF.

The chain links TRBV11-2 to TRBJ2-3; D ambiguous. The ends were cut back, 1 base at V and 0 bases at J, with 11 bases in the middle. The CDR3 is 16 amino acids. CDR1 SGHAT and CDR2 FQNNGV come from the germline V gene. Here the CDR3 reads CASSLGLLRSTDTQYF. CDR3 nucleotides: TGTGCCAGCAGCTTAGGGCTGCTCCGTAGCACAGATACGCAGTATTTT.

This rearrangement joins TRBV5-1 to TRBJ2-3; D possibly uses TRBD1 or TRBD2 (6 bases each). Germline V gives CDR1 SGHRS, CDR2 YFSETQ. The CDR3 totals 16 residues. Trimming left V 4 bases short and J 5 bases short, with 20 bases between. CDR3 coding DNA: TGCGCCAGCAGCCCCCCGGGGGCGACCTGGGGAGATACGCAGTATTTT. Its translation is CASSPPGATWGDTQYF. The full variable domain, with the rest looked up from reference TRBV5-1 and TRBJ2-3, is KAGVTQTPRYLIKTRGQQVTLSCSPISGHRSVSWYQQTPGQGLQFLFEYFSETQRNKGNFPGRFSGRQFSNSRSEMNVSTLELGDSALYLCASSPPGATWGDTQYFGPGTRLTVL.

The chain has TRBV28 and TRBJ2-7; D remains unclear. CDR3 length equals 14 residues. The germline V gene encodes CDR1 MDHEN and CDR2 SYDVKM. V lost 5 bases to trimming and J lost 2 bases, with 13 bases between them. CDR3 loop: CASSPPQAAYEQYF. The DNA of the CDR3 is TGTGCCAGCAGTCCCCCGCAGGCAGCCTACGAGCAGTACTTC.

The V and J genes are TRBV19 and TRBJ2-5; D gene ambiguous. V was cut by 1 base and J by 1 base, with 10 bases left in between. The germline CDR1 and CDR2 sequences are LNHDA and SQIVND (reference sequence). The CDR3 contains 15 residues. The CDR3 reads CASSIGGWAQETQYF. The DNA of the CDR3 is TGTGCCAGTAGTATAGGTGGGTGGGCCCAAGAGACCCAGTACTTC.

Turning to this clone: At one end, the junction sequence differs from germline, possibly due to a read error. The chain employs TRBV7-7 and TRBJ2-1; TRBD2 agrees at 9 bases. Germline CDR1 SSHAT, CDR2 FNYEAQ (reference sequence). There are 16 residues in the CDR3. CDR3 sequence: CASSLAGVAGLNEQFF. The CDR3 DNA reads as TGTGCTAGCAGCTTAGCGGGGGTAGCGGGGCTCAATGAGCAGTTCTTC.

This clone was picked up one time. The genes are TRBV7-2 and TRBJ2-3; 7 positions match TRBD2. The ends lost 0 bases at V and 5 bases at J; junction bases unmatched: 2. Germline V gene data show CDR1 as SGHTA and CDR2 as FQGNSA. This CDR3 spans 14 amino acids. The CDR3 nucleotides read TGTGCCAGCAGCTTAGCGGGGAGGGGAGATACGCAGTATTTT. It codes for CASSLAGRGDTQYF.

The rearrangement joins TRBV30 to TRBJ2-1; D call uncertain. The germline V and J ends were trimmed by 6 bases and 4 bases, with 10 bases remaining between them. The CDR3 is made up of 12 amino acids. The germline gives CDR1 GTSNPN, CDR2 SVGIG (reference sequence). CDR3 nucleotide sequence: TGTGCCTGTGGTCGGCGTTACAATGAGCAGTTCTTC. It specifies CACGRRYNEQFF.

A remark on this clone: An end of the junction differs from the germline gene, which may be a read error. The chain joins TRBV7-7 to TRBJ2-5; unclear D gene. The CDR3 runs 13 residues. The germline gives CDR1 SSHAT, CDR2 FNYEAQ (reference sequence). The CDR3 loop is CASTGRPGETQYF. The CDR3, as DNA: TGTGCTAGCACCGGACGCCCTGGGGAGACCCAGTACTTC.